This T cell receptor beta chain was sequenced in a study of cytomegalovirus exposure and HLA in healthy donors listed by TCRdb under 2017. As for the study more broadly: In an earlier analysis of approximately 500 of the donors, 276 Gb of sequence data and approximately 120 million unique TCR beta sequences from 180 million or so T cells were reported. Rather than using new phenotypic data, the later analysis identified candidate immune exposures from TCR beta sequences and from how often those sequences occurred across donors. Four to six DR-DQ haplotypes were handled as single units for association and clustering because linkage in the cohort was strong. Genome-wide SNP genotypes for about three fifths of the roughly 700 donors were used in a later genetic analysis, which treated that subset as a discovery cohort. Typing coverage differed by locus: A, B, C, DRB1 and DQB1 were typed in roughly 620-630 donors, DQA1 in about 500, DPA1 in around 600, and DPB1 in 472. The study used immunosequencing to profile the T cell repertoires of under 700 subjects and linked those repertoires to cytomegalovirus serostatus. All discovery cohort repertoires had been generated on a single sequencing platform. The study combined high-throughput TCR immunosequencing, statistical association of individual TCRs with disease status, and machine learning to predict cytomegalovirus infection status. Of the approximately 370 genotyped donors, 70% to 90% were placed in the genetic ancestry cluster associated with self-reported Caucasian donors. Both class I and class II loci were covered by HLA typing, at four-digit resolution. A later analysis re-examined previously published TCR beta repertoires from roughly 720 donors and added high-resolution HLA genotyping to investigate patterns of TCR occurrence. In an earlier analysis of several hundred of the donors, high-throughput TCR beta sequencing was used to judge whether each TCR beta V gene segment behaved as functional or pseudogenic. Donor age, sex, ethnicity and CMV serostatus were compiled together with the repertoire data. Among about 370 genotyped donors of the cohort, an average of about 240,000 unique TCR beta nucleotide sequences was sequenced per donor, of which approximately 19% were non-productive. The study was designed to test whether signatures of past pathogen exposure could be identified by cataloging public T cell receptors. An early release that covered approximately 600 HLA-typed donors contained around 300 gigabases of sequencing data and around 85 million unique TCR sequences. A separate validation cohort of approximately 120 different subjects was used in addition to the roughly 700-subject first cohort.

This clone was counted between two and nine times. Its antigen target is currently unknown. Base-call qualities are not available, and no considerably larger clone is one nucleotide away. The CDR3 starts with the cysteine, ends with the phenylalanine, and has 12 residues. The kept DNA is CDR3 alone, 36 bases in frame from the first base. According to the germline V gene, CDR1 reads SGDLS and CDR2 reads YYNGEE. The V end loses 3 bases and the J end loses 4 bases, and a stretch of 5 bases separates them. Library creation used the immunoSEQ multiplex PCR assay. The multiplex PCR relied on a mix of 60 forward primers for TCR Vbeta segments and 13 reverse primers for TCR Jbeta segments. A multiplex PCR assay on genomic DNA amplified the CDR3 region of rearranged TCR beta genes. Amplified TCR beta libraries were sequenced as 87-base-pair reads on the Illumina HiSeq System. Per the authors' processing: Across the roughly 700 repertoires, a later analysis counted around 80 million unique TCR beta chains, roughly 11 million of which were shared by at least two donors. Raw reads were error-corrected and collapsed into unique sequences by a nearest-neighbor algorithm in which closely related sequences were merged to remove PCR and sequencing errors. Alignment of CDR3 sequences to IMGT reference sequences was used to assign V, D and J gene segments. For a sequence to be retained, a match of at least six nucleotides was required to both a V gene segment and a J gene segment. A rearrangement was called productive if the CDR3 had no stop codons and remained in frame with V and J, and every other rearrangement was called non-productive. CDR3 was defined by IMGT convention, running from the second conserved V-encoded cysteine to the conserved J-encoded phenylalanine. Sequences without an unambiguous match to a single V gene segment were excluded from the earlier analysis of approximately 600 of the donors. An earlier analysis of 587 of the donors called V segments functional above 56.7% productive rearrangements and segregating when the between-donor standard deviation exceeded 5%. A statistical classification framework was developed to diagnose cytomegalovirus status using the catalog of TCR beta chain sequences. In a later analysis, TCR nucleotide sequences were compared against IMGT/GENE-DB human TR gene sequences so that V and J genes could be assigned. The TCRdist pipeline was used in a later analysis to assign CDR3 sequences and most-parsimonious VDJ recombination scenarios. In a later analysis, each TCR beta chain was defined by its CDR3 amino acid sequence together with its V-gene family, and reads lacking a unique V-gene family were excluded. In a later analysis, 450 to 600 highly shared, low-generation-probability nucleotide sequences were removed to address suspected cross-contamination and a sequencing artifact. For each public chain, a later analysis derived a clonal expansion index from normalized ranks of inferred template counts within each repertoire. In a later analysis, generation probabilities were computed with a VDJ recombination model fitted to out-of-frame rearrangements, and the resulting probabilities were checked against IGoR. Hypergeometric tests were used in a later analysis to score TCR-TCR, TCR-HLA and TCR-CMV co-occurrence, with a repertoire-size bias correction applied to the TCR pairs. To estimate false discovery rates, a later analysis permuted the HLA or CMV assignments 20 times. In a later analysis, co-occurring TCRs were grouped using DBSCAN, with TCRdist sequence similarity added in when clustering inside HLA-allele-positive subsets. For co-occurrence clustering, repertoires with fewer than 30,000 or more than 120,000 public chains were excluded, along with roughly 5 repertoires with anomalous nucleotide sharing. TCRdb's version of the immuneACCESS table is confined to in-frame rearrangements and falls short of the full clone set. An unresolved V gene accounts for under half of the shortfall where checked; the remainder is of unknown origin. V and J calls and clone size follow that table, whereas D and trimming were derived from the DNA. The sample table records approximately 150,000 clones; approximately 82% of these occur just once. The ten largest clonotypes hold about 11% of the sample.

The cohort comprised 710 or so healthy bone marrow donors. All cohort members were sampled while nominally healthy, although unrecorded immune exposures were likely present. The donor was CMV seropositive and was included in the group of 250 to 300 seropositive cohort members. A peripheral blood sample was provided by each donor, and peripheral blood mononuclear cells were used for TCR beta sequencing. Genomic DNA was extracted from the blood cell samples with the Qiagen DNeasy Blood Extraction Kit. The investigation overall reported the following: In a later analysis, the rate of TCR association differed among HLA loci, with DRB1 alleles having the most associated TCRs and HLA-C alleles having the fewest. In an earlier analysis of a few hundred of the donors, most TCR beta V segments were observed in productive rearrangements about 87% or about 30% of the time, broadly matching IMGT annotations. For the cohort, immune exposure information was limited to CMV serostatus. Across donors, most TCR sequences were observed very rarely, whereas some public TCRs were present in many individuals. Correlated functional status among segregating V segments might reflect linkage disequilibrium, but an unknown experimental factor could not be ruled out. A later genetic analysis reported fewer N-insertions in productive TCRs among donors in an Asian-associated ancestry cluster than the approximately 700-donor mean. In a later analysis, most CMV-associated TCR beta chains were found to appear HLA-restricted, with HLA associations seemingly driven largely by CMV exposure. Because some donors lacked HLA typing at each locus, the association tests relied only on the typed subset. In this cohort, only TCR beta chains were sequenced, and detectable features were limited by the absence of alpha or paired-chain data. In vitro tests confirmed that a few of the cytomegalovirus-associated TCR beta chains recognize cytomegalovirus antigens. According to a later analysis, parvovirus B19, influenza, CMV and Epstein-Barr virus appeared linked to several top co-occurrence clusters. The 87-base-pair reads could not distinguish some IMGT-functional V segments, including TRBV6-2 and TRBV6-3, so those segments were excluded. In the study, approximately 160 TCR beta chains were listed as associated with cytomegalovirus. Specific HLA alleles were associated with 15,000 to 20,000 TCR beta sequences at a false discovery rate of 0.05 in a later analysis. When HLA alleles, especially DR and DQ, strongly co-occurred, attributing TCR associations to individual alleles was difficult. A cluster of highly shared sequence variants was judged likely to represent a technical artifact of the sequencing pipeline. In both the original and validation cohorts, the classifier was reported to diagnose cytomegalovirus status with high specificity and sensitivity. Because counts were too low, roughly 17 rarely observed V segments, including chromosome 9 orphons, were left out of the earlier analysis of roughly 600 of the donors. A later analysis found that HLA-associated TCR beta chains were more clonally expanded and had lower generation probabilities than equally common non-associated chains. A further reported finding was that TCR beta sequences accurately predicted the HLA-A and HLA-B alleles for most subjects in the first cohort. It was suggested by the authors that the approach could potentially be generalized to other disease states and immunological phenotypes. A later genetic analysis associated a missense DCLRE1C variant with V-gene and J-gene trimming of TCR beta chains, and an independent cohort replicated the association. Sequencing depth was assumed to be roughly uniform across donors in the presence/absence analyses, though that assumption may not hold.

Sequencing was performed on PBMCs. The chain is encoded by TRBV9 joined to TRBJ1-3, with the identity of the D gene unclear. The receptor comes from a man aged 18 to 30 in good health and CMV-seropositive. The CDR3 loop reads CASSGLGNTIYF. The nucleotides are TGTGCCAGCAGCGGGCTCGGAAACACCATATATTTT.